The rows below give T cell receptor beta chains drawn from one sample of a study of CD8 T cells in Susac syndrome. Each CDR3 protein gets one entry after TCRdb re-called the immunoSEQ multiplex PCR reads with MiXCR. The sample gives over 150,000 distinct CDR3 sequences, about 94% of which show up once; around 0.1% is in the top ten. The sequenced sample was CD4+ T cells from PBMCs. The receptors here all came from a human donor with multiple sclerosis. Both conserved end residues are part of each CDR3. A D gene is named only where the DNA matches it firmly. Some rows have no size entry. The others give once, few or many, or a class for an expanded clone.

clone size	D gene	V gene	J gene	CDR3 protein	CDR3 DNA
NA	TRBD2	TRBV29-1	TRBJ2-3	CTSLAGTTDTQYF	TGCACCTCACTAGCGGGGACAACAGATACGCAGTATTTT
NA	TRBD2	TRBV29-1	TRBJ2-1	CSVERTSGGLNEQFF	TGCAGCGTTGAAAGGACTAGCGGGGGGCTTAATGAGCAGTTCTTC
NA	TRBD1	TRBV4-3	TRBJ1-1	CASSHDRGSSTEAFF	TGCGCCAGCAGCCATGACAGGGGGAGTAGCACTGAAGCTTTCTTT
NA	NA	TRBV11-2	TRBJ2-3	CASQAYDTQYF	TGTGCCAGCCAAGCCTATGATACGCAGTATTTT
once	NA	TRBV7-3	TRBJ2-3	CASSFSDADTQYF	TGTGCCAGCAGCTTTTCGGACGCAGATACGCAGTATTTT
NA	NA	TRBV27	TRBJ2-3	CASSPLRRDTQYF	TGTGCCAGCAGTCCGTTGAGGCGGGATACGCAGTATTTT
NA	NA	TRBV19	TRBJ1-2	CASTPGHDYGYTF	TGTGCCAGTACCCCGGGACACGATTATGGCTACACCTTC
NA	NA	TRBV27	TRBJ1-5	CASSSTGGKYQPQHF	TGTGCCAGCAGTTCAACTGGGGGGAAGTATCAGCCCCAGCATTTT
NA	NA	TRBV29-1	TRBJ1-2	CSVTRAEAIGYTF	TGCAGCGTAACCCGAGCAGAAGCCATTGGCTACACCTTC
NA	NA	TRBV10-3	TRBJ1-1	CAISGGGAEAFF	TGTGCCATCAGTGGCGGTGGGGCTGAAGCTTTCTTT
NA	NA	TRBV20-1	TRBJ2-1	CSASRFTYNEQFF	TGCAGTGCTAGCCGCTTCACCTACAATGAGCAGTTCTTC
NA	TRBD1	TRBV18	TRBJ1-6	CASSPQGGNNSPLHF	TGTGCCAGCTCACCGCAGGGGGGAAATAATTCACCCCTCCACTTT
NA	NA	TRBV20-1	TRBJ2-2	CSARVGKGSGELFF	TGCAGTGCTAGGGTCGGGAAGGGGTCCGGGGAGCTGTTTTTT
NA	NA	TRBV18	TRBJ2-7	CASSQGSLYEQYF	TGTGCCAGCTCACAAGGCAGCCTCTACGAGCAGTACTTC
NA	NA	TRBV12-3/TRBV12-4	TRBJ1-4	CASRPAGKNEKLFF	TGTGCCAGCAGGCCCGCGGGGAAGAATGAAAAACTGTTTTTT
NA	NA	TRBV18	TRBJ1-2	CASSTYLEYGYTF	TGTGCCAGCTCGACTTATTTAGAGTATGGCTACACCTTC
NA	TRBD2	TRBV24-1	TRBJ2-5	CATSGTSGRQETQYF	TGTGCCACCAGCGGGACTAGCGGGAGACAAGAGACCCAGTACTTC
NA	NA	TRBV18	TRBJ1-1	CASSPPGGVTEAFF	TGTGCCAGCTCACCACCCGGTGGGGTCACTGAAGCTTTCTTT
NA	TRBD2	TRBV4-3	TRBJ2-1	CASSQGLAGGLSYNEQFF	TGCGCCAGCAGCCAAGGACTAGCGGGAGGCCTCTCCTACAATGAGCAGTTCTTC
NA	NA	TRBV6-6	TRBJ2-3	CASSFAPPREDTQYF	TGTGCCAGCAGTTTCGCCCCCCCCCGGGAGGATACGCAGTATTTT
few	NA	TRBV2	TRBJ2-5	CASSIGGGETQYF	TGTGCCAGCAGTATTGGTGGGGGAGAGACCCAGTACTTC
NA	TRBD2	TRBV18	TRBJ2-3	CASSPKLAEDTQYF	TGTGCCAGCTCACCAAAGCTAGCGGAAGATACGCAGTATTTT
NA	TRBD1	TRBV2	TRBJ1-1	CASSPGTGPGTEAFF	TGTGCCAGCAGCCCCGGGACAGGGCCGGGGACTGAAGCTTTCTTT
NA	NA	TRBV28	TRBJ2-5	CASSSGNQETQYF	TGTGCCAGCAGTTCGGGGAATCAAGAGACCCAGTACTTC